The 31 T cell receptor beta chains listed next were all sequenced from one sample in a study of T cell repertoires in cytomegalovirus infection. MiXCR, applied by TCRdb to the reads, yields one record per CDR3 protein. Altogether about 830,000 distinct CDR3 sequences are present, less than 35% being singletons, with the ten largest covering around 12%. Their specific antigens are unknown. The sequencing used cultured CD8+ T cells from PBMCs, collected from culture after CMV antigen stimulation. These receptors came from a human donor in good health (CMV status not recorded). Some clones in this sample may be carry-over from other donors' samples.

This clonotype has more than one count but fewer than ten. V is TRBV19 and J is TRBJ2-2; TRBD2 matches at 11 bases. The CDR3 runs 19 residues. Germline V gene sequence: CDR1 LNHDA, CDR2 SQIVND (reference sequence). V shed 3 bases and J 2 bases; nucleotides not matched to a gene: 11. CDR3 bases: TGTGCCAGTAGTATTCCTCCGACTAGCGGGGAGTACAACACCGGGGAGCTGTTTTTT. Translated, it gives CASSIPPTSGEYNTGELFF.

This clonotype was recorded many times. The chain has TRBV12-3 or TRBV12-4 and TRBJ1-1; D uncertain. V was pared by 6 bases and J by 7 bases, with 12 bases between. The CDR3 covers 12 residues. CDR3 amino acids: CASSLGRLEAFF. The CDR3 DNA reads TGTGCCAGCAGCTTGGGAAGACTTGAAGCTTTCTTT.

This clonotype was seen ten or more times. The genes are TRBV7-2 and TRBJ2-3, with D perhaps TRBD1 or TRBD2 (6 bases each). V dropped 2 bases and J dropped 0 bases, with 12 bases sitting between them. The CDR3 consists of 16 residues. CDR1 SGHTA and CDR2 FQGNSA come from the germline V gene. CDR3 coding DNA: TGTGCCAGCAGCTTAACGGGGGCCCGAAGCACAGATACGCAGTATTTT. Residues: CASSLTGARSTDTQYF.

This chain connects TRBV6-6 to TRBJ2-7, with 7 bases that match TRBD2. This CDR3 is built from 14 residues. In germline, CDR1 is MNHNY, CDR2 SVGAGI (reference sequence). With V trimmed by 6 bases and J by 5 bases, 10 bases remained unmatched. CDR3 DNA sequence: TGTGCCAGCAGGGACTGGGAGGGGACCAACGAGCAGTACTTC. It specifies CASRDWEGTNEQYF.

The chain has TRBV20-1 and TRBJ1-6; D not resolved. Trimming removed 5 bases at V and 5 bases at J, with 13 bases between. CDR1 and CDR2 (germline): DFQATT, SNEGSKA (reference sequence). CDR3 length: 14 residues. CDR3 loop: CSASPAENNSPLHF. CDR3 DNA sequence: TGCAGTGCTTCCCCCGCGGAAAATAATTCACCCCTCCACTTT.

The CDR3 nucleotides are TGTGCCAGCAGCCAAGTGGGTAACTACGAGCAGTACTTC. Translated, it gives CASSQVGNYEQYF. This sequence joins TRBV4-2 and TRBJ2-7; D ambiguous. The ends were cut back, 1 base at V and 3 bases at J, with 7 bases in the middle. CDR1 is LGHNA and CDR2 is YNFKEQ in the germline V gene. This CDR3 comprises 13 residues.

J is TRBJ2-1 and V is TRBV29-1; D is uncertain. This CDR3 has 13 residues. The germline V gene encodes CDR1 SQVTM and CDR2 ANQGSEA. V was pared by 7 bases and J by 0 bases, with 10 bases between. CDR3 bases: TGCAGCGCCGACGGAAGCTCCTACAATGAGCAGTTCTTC. It translates to CSADGSSYNEQFF.

This chain connects TRBV19 to TRBJ2-7; D might be TRBD1 (5 bases). V gave up 3 bases and J gave up 3 bases, with 15 bases separating them. CDR1 is LNHDA and CDR2 is SQIVND in the germline V gene (reference sequence). The CDR3 totals 15 residues. This chain's CDR3 is CASSMSTDPFYEQYF. DNA of the CDR3: TGTGCCAGTAGTATGTCGACAGACCCGTTCTACGAGCAGTACTTC.

This clonotype has a handful of counts. The chain combines TRBV15 with TRBJ2-5; D gene unclear. The CDR3 sequence is 16 residues long. Between the trimmed V and J ends, which lost 1 base and 0 bases, there was a span of 12 bases. The germline V gene encodes CDR1 LNHNV and CDR2 YYDKDF (reference sequence). The CDR3 nucleotides read TGTGCCACCAGCAGAGCGATGAACCCGTACCAAGAGACCCAGTACTTC. Translating gives CATSRAMNPYQETQYF.

This clonotype was seen a single time. The V gene is TRBV24-1, the J gene TRBJ2-1; D not resolved. V was cut by 5 bases and J by 2 bases, with 6 bases left in between. Per the germline V gene, CDR1 is KGHDR and CDR2 is SFDVKD. The CDR3 loop spans 13 amino acids. The CDR3 loop reads CATSASAYNEQFF. CDR3 in DNA: TGTGCCACCAGTGCGTCCGCCTACAATGAGCAGTTCTTC.

This clonotype came up a few times. The CDR3 loop reads CASSRSGTNTEAFF. In DNA form, the CDR3 reads TGTGCCAGCAGCCGTTCGGGCACGAACACTGAAGCTTTCTTT. This rearrangement joins TRBV7-9 to TRBJ1-1; D is ambiguous. V was trimmed by 5 bases and J by 1 base, leaving 11 bases between them. Germline V lookup: CDR1 SEHNR, CDR2 FQNEAQ (reference sequence). The CDR3 totals 14 residues.

This clonotype came up a few times. The rearrangement joins TRBV6-5 to TRBJ2-1; 12 bases agree with TRBD1. Germline-derived CDR1 and CDR2 are MNHEY and SVGAGI. The CDR3 extends over 15 amino acids. J was trimmed by 7 bases and V by 5 bases; bases with no gene match: 6. CDR3 nucleotides: TGTGCCAGCAGTACGGGACAGGGGGCGCGGAATGAGCAGTTCTTC. Amino acid sequence: CASSTGQGARNEQFF.

V gene TRBV27 combines with J gene TRBJ2-1, with TRBD1 identical over 8 bases. CDR1 and CDR2 from the germline V gene are MNHEY and SMNVEV (reference sequence). The CDR3 is 12 residues long. V trimming: 5 bases; J trimming: 10 bases; junction bases outside the gene matches: 4. CDR3 in amino acids: CASSGWDREQFF. The CDR3 bases are TGTGCCAGCAGTGGATGGGACAGGGAGCAGTTCTTC.

The genes are TRBV9 and TRBJ2-1; 13 bases match TRBD2. The CDR3 sequence is 16 residues long. With V trimmed by 3 bases and J by 7 bases, 7 bases remained unmatched. Germline values: CDR1 SGDLS, CDR2 YYNGEE. The CDR3 is CASSEGTSGVSNEQFF. The CDR3 DNA reads TGTGCCAGCAGCGAGGGGACTAGCGGGGTATCTAATGAGCAGTTCTTC.

V is TRBV20-1 and J is TRBJ2-2; possibly TRBD2 for D (5 bases). This CDR3 region has 13 residues. V was cut by 4 bases and J by 1 base, with 7 bases left in between. Looked up from germline, CDR1 is DFQATT and CDR2 is SNEGSKA (reference sequence). CDR3 sequence: CSANRGNTGELFF. The CDR3 DNA follows: TGCAGTGCTAACCGGGGGAACACCGGGGAGCTGTTTTTT.

V usage is TRBV6-6 and J usage is TRBJ2-1; 13 bases match TRBD2. The CDR3 spans 15 residues. Germline V lookup: CDR1 MNHNY, CDR2 SVGAGI (reference sequence). The ends lost 6 bases at V and 9 bases at J; junction bases unmatched: 8. The CDR3 here is CASSSTSGGFGEQFF. The CDR3 nucleotides are TGTGCCAGCAGCTCGACTAGCGGGGGGTTCGGTGAGCAGTTCTTC.

The rearrangement uses TRBV29-1 and TRBJ2-3; perhaps TRBD1 as D (6 bases). The CDR3 covers 15 residues. Trimming pared 3 bases from V and 0 bases from J, leaving 13 bases between. Germline lookup yields CDR1 SQVTM and CDR2 ANQGSEA. The CDR3 here is CSVEKTGTSTDTQYF. The CDR3 DNA is TGCAGCGTTGAGAAGACAGGAACTAGCACAGATACGCAGTATTTT.

In its sample, this clonotype was seen many times. CDR3 coding DNA: TGTGCCAGCAGCCAGGGACAGGGGACTGTCACAGATACGCAGTATTTT. Encoded protein: CASSQGQGTVTDTQYF. The chain employs TRBV12-3 or TRBV12-4 and TRBJ2-3; 10 nucleotides match TRBD1. The CDR3 contains 16 residues. The V and J ends lost 6 bases and 2 bases, in that order; junction bases with no gene match: 8.

This chain joins TRBV19 and TRBJ1-2, with 7 nucleotides matching TRBD1. CDR1 LNHDA and CDR2 SQIVND come from the germline V gene (reference sequence). The CDR3 has 13 amino acids. V was pared by 10 bases and J by 4 bases, with 9 bases of the junction left unmatched. The CDR3 coding sequence is TGTGCCAAGAAAAGACAGGGAGGCTATGGCTACACCTTC. As protein: CAKKRQGGYGYTF.

This chain uses TRBV6-1 with TRBJ2-7; D may be TRBD2 (6 bases). V dropped 3 bases and J dropped 2 bases, with 14 bases sitting between them. Germline loops: CDR1 MNHNS, CDR2 SASEGT. This CDR3 comprises 15 residues. Written as DNA, the CDR3 is TGTGCCAGCAGTGACGGGCGGGGAGGCCCCTACGAGCAGTACTTC. Translation gives CASSDGRGGPYEQYF.

This clonotype was detected only a few times. The rearrangement uses TRBV19 and TRBJ2-1, with 11 bases identical to TRBD1. Germline V CDR1 and CDR2: LNHDA, SQIVND (reference sequence). Trimming removed 5 bases from V and 14 bases from J; junction bases left unmatched: 11. The CDR3 spans 14 residues. The CDR3 DNA sequence: TGTGCCAGTAGTGATCCGGGACAGGGGGTGTTCGAGTTCTTC. Translation: CASSDPGQGVFEFF.

The gene calls are TRBV27 and TRBJ2-4, with unresolved D. Trimming stripped 6 bases from V and 3 bases from J, with 3 bases between. Germline V gene sequence: CDR1 MNHEY, CDR2 SMNVEV (reference sequence). There are 11 residues in the CDR3. CDR3 residues: CASRNKNIQYF. The CDR3, as DNA: TGTGCCAGCAGGAACAAAAACATTCAGTACTTC.

The table lists this clonotype with a few counts. The V gene is TRBV2, the J gene TRBJ2-2; TRBD1 might be the D (5 bases). V was trimmed by 3 bases and J by 4 bases, leaving 12 bases between them. Germline-derived CDR1 and CDR2 are SNHLY and FYNNEI. This CDR3 region has 15 residues. The CDR3 DNA sequence: TGTGCCAGCAGTGAGTGGGCCAGGGTCACCGGGGAGCTGTTTTTT. Encoded protein: CASSEWARVTGELFF.

With respect to this clonotype: A much bigger clone sits one base away, suggesting this may be a read error. The J gene is TRBJ1-2, the V gene TRBV27; 7 bases are a match to TRBD1. The CDR3 has 15 residues. Germline lookup yields CDR1 MNHEY and CDR2 SMNVEV (reference sequence). For the CDR3, the DNA is TGTGTCAGCAGTTTAGGCAGGGGGACTAACTATGGCTACACCTTC. This codes for CVSSLGRGTNYGYTF.

J is TRBJ2-7 and V is TRBV5-5; no reliable D call. Between the trimmed V and J ends, which lost 0 bases and 2 bases, there was a span of 9 bases. This CDR3 has 14 residues. Germline CDR1 reads SGHKS; CDR2 reads YYEKEE (reference sequence). In DNA, the CDR3 is TGTGCCAGCAGCTTGGGCAGGACCCCCTACGAGCAGTACTTC. This translates into CASSLGRTPYEQYF.

V and J are TRBV6-1 and TRBJ1-5, with 9 bases lining up with TRBD1. Unmatched junction bases numbered 4, after V lost 1 base and J lost 3 bases. CDR3 size: 16 residues. CDR1 and CDR2 (germline): MNHNS, SASEGT. CDR3 sequence reads: CASSEVQGAINQPQHF. The CDR3 bases are TGTGCCAGCAGTGAAGTACAGGGGGCGATCAATCAGCCCCAGCATTTT.

This chain links TRBV7-6 with TRBJ1-2, with TRBD1 matching 7 bases. CDR3 length: 12 residues. V was clipped by 4 bases and J by 8 bases; unmatched bases: 4. Germline CDR1 and CDR2: SGHVS and FNYEAQ. The CDR3 loop is CASSSDRVGYTF. The CDR3 DNA follows: TGTGCCAGCAGCTCCGACAGGGTCGGCTACACCTTC.

In DNA, the CDR3 is TGTGCCAGCAGCCCAAGTGGGGGGGACACAGATACGCAGTATTTT. It translates to CASSPSGGDTDTQYF. This chain joins TRBV11-3 and TRBJ2-3; 7 nucleotides align to TRBD2. CDR1 is SGHNT and CDR2 is YENEEA in the germline V gene. Losses at the gene ends were 5 bases for V and 2 bases for J; bases not matched to a gene: 7. There are 15 residues in the CDR3.

The chain has TRBV7-2 and TRBJ1-2, with D maybe TRBD1 (6 bases). Germline V lookup: CDR1 SGHTA, CDR2 FQGNSA. The CDR3 is 14 residues long. Trimming pared 2 bases from V and 2 bases from J, leaving 9 bases between. The CDR3 DNA follows: TGTGCCAGCAGCTTAAGGACAGAAAACTATGGCTACACCTTC. Protein sequence: CASSLRTENYGYTF.

V is TRBV15 and J is TRBJ1-2; 10 bases line up with TRBD1. This CDR3 has 15 residues. V lost 2 bases, J lost 6 bases, and 6 bases stayed unmatched. Germline lookup yields CDR1 LNHNV and CDR2 YYDKDF (reference sequence). The CDR3 loop is CATSRRDRGWDGYTF. The CDR3 DNA follows: TGTGCCACCAGCAGACGGGACAGGGGTTGGGATGGCTACACCTTC.

The V call is TRBV6-1, the J call TRBJ2-3, with D perhaps TRBD1 (6 bases). V lost 11 bases to trimming and J lost 0 bases, with 15 bases between them. This CDR3 comprises 14 residues. Germline-derived CDR1 and CDR2 are MNHNS and SASEGT. DNA for the CDR3: TGTGCCTCCTCAGGGGACACTAGCACAGATACGCAGTATTTT. Protein sequence: CASSGDTSTDTQYF.